The TCR beta chain described here comes from a study of blood T cell repertoires in COVID-19. The overall study: Acute-phase and convalescent COVID-19 samples originated in the United States, Italy and Spain. Sample material is recorded as cDNA or gDNA derived from T cells, B-cell-depleted T cells, or PBMCs.

Original methodology: From reference gene primer amplification, estimates of nucleated cell counts were derived. Generated by immunoSEQ multiplex PCR, the TCRdb table keeps only in-frame clones and is missing some. That table supplies the V and J calls and clone size; D and trimming were determined from the DNA. The sample contains more than 45,000 clones, roughly 91% of which appear only once. The CDR3 runs 16 residues. CDR1 LGHNA and CDR2 YSLEER come from the germline V gene. With 4 bases clipped from V and 6 bases from J, the junction kept 5 bases outside the gene matches. This chain joins TRBV4-3 and TRBJ1-6, with 11 bases identical to TRBD1. The TCR was taken from a human donor in a cohort sampled during active COVID-19. The sequenced sample consisted of peripheral blood. CDR3 region: CASSPGTGGSNSPLHF. CDR3 nucleotide sequence: TGCGCCAGCAGCCCCGGGACAGGGGGTTCTAATTCACCCCTCCACTTT.